This T cell receptor beta chain came from a study of siplizumab effects on memory and regulatory T cells. Sequenced unstimulated subsets in a few donor pairs: CD4+ naive, CD4+ memory, CD8+ naive, CD8+ effector memory, CD8+ TEMRA. Germline values: CDR1 LGHNA, CDR2 YSLEER. Trimming shortened V by 0 bases and J by 0 bases, and 5 bases separated the two germline ends. The CDR3 has 14 amino acids. For this clone: What it binds is unknown.

Notes on the study in general: The average Treg-derived proportion among mappable alloreactive CD4+ clones was roughly 70% with siplizumab versus about 27% in controls.

Generated by immunoSEQ multiplex PCR, the TCRdb table keeps only in-frame clones and is missing some. The sample has about 56,000 clones, around 97% seen once. This receptor was obtained from a human donor in good health. J is TRBJ1-1 and V is TRBV4-3; D not certain. The material sequenced was naive CD8+ T cells sorted from blood. CDR3 sequence: CASSQDGMNTEAFF. The CDR3 coding sequence is TGCGCCAGCAGCCAAGATGGAATGAACACTGAAGCTTTCTTT.